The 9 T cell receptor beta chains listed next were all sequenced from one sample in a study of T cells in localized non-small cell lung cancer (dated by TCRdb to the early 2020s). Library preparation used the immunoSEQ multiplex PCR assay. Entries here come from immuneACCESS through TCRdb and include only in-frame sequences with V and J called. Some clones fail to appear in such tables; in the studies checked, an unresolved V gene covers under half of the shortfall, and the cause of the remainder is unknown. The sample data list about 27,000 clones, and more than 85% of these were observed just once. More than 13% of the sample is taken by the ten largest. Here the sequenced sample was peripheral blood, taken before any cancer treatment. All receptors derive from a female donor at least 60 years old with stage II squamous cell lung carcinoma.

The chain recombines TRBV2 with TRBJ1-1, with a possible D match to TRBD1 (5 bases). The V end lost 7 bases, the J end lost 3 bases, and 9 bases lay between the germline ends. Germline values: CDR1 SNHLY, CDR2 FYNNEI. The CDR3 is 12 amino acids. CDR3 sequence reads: CASTGTYTEAFF. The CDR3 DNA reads TGTGCCAGCACGGGGACCTACACTGAAGCTTTCTTT.

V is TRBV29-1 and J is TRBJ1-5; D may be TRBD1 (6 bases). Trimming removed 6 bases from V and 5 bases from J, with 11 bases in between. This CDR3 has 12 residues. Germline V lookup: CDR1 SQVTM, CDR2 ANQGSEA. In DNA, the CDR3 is TGCAGCGTGAACAGGGAATATCAGCCCCAGCATTTT. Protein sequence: CSVNREYQPQHF.

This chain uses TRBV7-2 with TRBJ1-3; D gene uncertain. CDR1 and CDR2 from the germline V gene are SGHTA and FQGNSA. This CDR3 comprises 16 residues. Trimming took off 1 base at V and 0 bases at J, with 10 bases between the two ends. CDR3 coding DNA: TGTGCCAGCAGCTTAGACCCTGCGGACTCTGGAAACACCATATATTTT. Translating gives CASSLDPADSGNTIYF. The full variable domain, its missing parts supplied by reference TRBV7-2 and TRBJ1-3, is GAGVSQSPSNKVTEKGKDVELRCDPISGHTALYWYRQSLGQGLEFLIYFQGNSAPDKSGLPSDRFSAERTGGSVSTLTIQRTQQEDSAVYLCASSLDPADSGNTIYFGEGSWLTVV.

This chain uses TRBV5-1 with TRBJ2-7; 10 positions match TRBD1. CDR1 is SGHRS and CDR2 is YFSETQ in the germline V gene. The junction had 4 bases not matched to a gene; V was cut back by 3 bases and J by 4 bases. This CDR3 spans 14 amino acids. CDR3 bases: TGCGCCAGCAGCTCTCGGACAGGGGGATACGAGCAGTACTTC. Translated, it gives CASSSRTGGYEQYF.

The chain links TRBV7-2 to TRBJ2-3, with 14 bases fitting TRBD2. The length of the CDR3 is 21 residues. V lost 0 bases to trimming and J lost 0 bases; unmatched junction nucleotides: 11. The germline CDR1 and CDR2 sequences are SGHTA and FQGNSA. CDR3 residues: CASSLAPFGLAGGLSTDTQYF. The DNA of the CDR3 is TGTGCCAGCAGCTTAGCCCCTTTCGGACTAGCGGGGGGCCTTAGCACAGATACGCAGTATTTT.

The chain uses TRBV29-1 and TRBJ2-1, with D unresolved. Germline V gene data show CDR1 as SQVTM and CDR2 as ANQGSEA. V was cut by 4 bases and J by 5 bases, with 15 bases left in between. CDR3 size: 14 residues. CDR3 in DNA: TGCAGCGTTGTCTCTGGGGTATGGGACAATGAGCAGTTCTTC. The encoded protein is CSVVSGVWDNEQFF.

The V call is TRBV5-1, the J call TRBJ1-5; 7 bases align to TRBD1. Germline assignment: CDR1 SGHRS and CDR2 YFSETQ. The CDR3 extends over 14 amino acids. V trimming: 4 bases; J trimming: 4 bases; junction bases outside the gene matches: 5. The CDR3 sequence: CASSPTGDNQPQHF. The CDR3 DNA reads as TGCGCCAGCAGCCCCACAGGGGATAATCAGCCCCAGCATTTT.

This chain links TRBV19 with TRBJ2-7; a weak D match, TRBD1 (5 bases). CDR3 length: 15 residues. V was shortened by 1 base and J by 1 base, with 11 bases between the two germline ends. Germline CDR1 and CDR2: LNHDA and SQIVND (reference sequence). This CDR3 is CASSIGPGKSYEQYF. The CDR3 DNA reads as TGTGCCAGTAGTATAGGACCAGGGAAATCCTACGAGCAGTACTTC.

CDR3 nucleotides: TGTGCCAGCAGTGGGCACCCGAACACTGAAGCTTTCTTT. This sequence encodes CASSGHPNTEAFF. V is TRBV2 and J is TRBJ1-1, with unresolved D. Germline CDR1 and CDR2: SNHLY and FYNNEI. This CDR3 contains 13 residues. Trimming pared 4 bases from V and 1 base from J, leaving 7 bases between. Combining the CDR3 with reference TRBV2 and TRBJ1-1 gives the whole variable domain EPEVTQTPSHQVTQMGQEVILRCVPISNHLYFYWYRQILGQKVEFLVSFYNNEISEKSEIFDDQFSVERPDGSNFTLKIRSTKLEDSAMYFCASSGHPNTEAFFGQGTRLTVV.